This TCR beta chain was captured by sequencing in a study of T cells after yellow fever vaccination. This clonotype was observed many times. MiXCR, run by TCRdb on the 5' RACE reads, gives a single entry per CDR3 protein. The data hold about 500,000 distinct CDR3 sequences, with less than 20% observed a single time. This CDR3 spans 14 amino acids. V lost 6 bases to trimming and J lost 3 bases; unmatched junction nucleotides: 4. The rearrangement joins TRBV12-3 or TRBV12-4 to TRBJ2-7, with 11 bases matching TRBD1. The origin of this receptor is a man between 18 and 35 years old who received the YFV17D yellow fever vaccine. Sample: PBMCs, taken 5 days after the first yellow fever vaccination. CDR3 sequence (DNA): TGTGCCAGCAGGACCGGGACAGGGGGCTACGAGCAGTACTTC. This gives the protein CASRTGTGGYEQYF.